Below, one TCR beta chain is given with its context. What it binds is not known. The data were produced by immunoSEQ multiplex PCR, yet TCRdb's version contains in-frame clones alone and is incomplete. In the table there are 65,000 to 95,000 clones, around 87% of which are singletons. Germline trimming cut 5 bases from V and 6 bases from J; bases unmatched to any gene: 15. Looked up from germline, CDR1 is SGHAT and CDR2 is FQNNGV. The CDR3 is 17 amino acids. This sample is drawn from a study of radiotherapy plus CTLA-4 blockade in lung cancer. Whole-study findings and limits: Blood-borne expansion of tumor-derived TCR clones followed radiotherapy plus ipilimumab. Interferon-beta and early blood T cell clone dynamics reportedly predicted response best.

The receptor comes from a human donor with non-small cell lung cancer that progressed on radiotherapy plus ipilimumab. This sample comprised peripheral blood, obtained from a patient treated with radiotherapy plus ipilimumab. The chain uses TRBV11-2 and TRBJ2-7, with 11 bases aligning to TRBD2. The CDR3 DNA is TGTGCCAGCAGCCCCAGCCTAGCGGGAGGTCCACGGATCGAGCAGTACTTC. Translated: CASSPSLAGGPRIEQYF.